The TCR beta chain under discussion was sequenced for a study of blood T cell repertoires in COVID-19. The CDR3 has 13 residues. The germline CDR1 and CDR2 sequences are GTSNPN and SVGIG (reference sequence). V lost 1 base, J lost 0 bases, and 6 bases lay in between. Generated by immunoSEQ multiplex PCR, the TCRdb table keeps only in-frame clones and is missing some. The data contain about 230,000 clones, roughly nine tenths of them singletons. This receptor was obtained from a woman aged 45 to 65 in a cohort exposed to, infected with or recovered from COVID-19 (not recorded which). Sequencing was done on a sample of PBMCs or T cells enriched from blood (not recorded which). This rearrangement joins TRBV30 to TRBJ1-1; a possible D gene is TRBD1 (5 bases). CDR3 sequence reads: CAWSGQMNTEAFF. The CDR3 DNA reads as TGTGCCTGGAGTGGACAGATGAACACTGAAGCTTTCTTT.